Listed below are T cell receptor beta chains from one sample, sequenced in a study of beta chain features in type 1 diabetes. Here immunoSEQ multiplex PCR was the method, and the copy in TCRdb shows in-frame clones only, minus some. Among about 740,000 clones listed, 10% to 15% were seen once. The source material was naive CD4+ T cells from blood. Every receptor here comes from a man aged 18 to 30 with type 1 diabetes. Both conserved end residues are part of each CDR3. The D gene is left open where the match is weak. Rows give clone size only sometimes, using once, few, many, or a class for an expanded clone.

abundance: few
d_gene: .
j_gene: TRBJ1-5
v_gene: TRBV19
CDR3aa: CASSIGQVPEAQHF
CDR3nt: TGTGCCAGTAGTATAGGACAGGTCCCGGAGGCCCAGCATTTT

abundance: few
d_gene: TRBD1
j_gene: TRBJ1-4
v_gene: TRBV4-1
CDR3aa: CASSRTGATNEKLFF
CDR3nt: TGCGCCAGCAGTAGAACAGGGGCGACTAATGAAAAACTGTTTTTT

abundance: .
d_gene: .
j_gene: TRBJ2-7
v_gene: TRBV4-1
CDR3aa: CASSQPTEAYEQYF
CDR3nt: TGCGCCAGCAGCCAACCGACAGAGGCCTACGAGCAGTACTTC

abundance: .
d_gene: .
j_gene: TRBJ2-5
v_gene: TRBV30
CDR3aa: CAWSVIETQYF
CDR3nt: TGTGCCTGGAGTGTAATCGAGACCCAGTACTTC

abundance: few
d_gene: .
j_gene: TRBJ2-7
v_gene: TRBV13
CDR3aa: CASSQRQAASYEQYF
CDR3nt: TGTGCCAGCAGCCAAAGACAGGCAGCTTCCTACGAGCAGTACTTC

abundance: .
d_gene: .
j_gene: TRBJ2-5
v_gene: TRBV29-1
CDR3aa: CSAGPETQYF
CDR3nt: TGCAGCGCTGGACCAGAGACCCAGTACTTC

abundance: once
d_gene: .
j_gene: TRBJ1-1
v_gene: TRBV2
CDR3aa: CASGPGMNTEAFF
CDR3nt: TGTGCCAGCGGGCCAGGCATGAACACTGAAGCTTTCTTT

abundance: few
d_gene: TRBD1
j_gene: TRBJ1-2
v_gene: TRBV9
CDR3aa: CASSLQGWPNYGYTF
CDR3nt: TGTGCCAGCAGCTTACAGGGGTGGCCTAACTATGGCTACACCTTC

abundance: few
d_gene: TRBD1
j_gene: TRBJ2-5
v_gene: TRBV5-4
CDR3aa: CASSRGQGEETQYF
CDR3nt: TGTGCCAGCAGCCGGGGACAGGGTGAAGAGACCCAGTACTTC

abundance: few
d_gene: .
j_gene: TRBJ1-1
v_gene: TRBV4-2
CDR3aa: CASSQGLAGGGETEAFF
CDR3nt: TGTGCCAGCAGCCAAGGGCTCGCAGGCGGGGGAGAAACTGAAGCTTTCTTT

abundance: .
d_gene: .
j_gene: TRBJ2-3
v_gene: TRBV28
CDR3aa: CASSSHLGDTQYF
CDR3nt: TGTGCCAGCAGTTCCCATCTGGGAGATACGCAGTATTTT

abundance: .
d_gene: TRBD2
j_gene: TRBJ2-1
v_gene: TRBV29-1
CDR3aa: CSVEETSGLQIF
CDR3nt: TGCAGCGTTGAGGAGACTAGCGGGCTTCAAATCTTC

abundance: .
d_gene: .
j_gene: TRBJ2-1
v_gene: TRBV9
CDR3aa: CASSARVAHNEQFF
CDR3nt: TGTGCCAGCAGCGCCAGGGTAGCCCACAATGAGCAGTTCTTC

abundance: .
d_gene: TRBD1
j_gene: TRBJ1-2
v_gene: TRBV25-1
CDR3aa: CASSVRDSNYGYTF
CDR3nt: TGTGCCAGCAGTGTGCGGGACAGCAACTATGGCTACACCTTC

abundance: .
d_gene: .
j_gene: TRBJ1-5
v_gene: TRBV29-1
CDR3aa: CSVVEGGGQPQHF
CDR3nt: TGCAGCGTTGTTGAAGGGGGAGGGCAGCCCCAGCATTTT

abundance: .
d_gene: .
j_gene: TRBJ2-5
v_gene: TRBV18
CDR3aa: CASSPPSQGGETQYF
CDR3nt: TGTGCCAGCTCACCACCGTCACAGGGAGGGGAGACCCAGTACTTC

abundance: .
d_gene: .
j_gene: TRBJ2-5
v_gene: TRBV18
CDR3aa: CASSPQQETQYF
CDR3nt: TGTGCCAGCTCACCACAACAAGAGACCCAGTACTTC

abundance: .
d_gene: .
j_gene: TRBJ1-1
v_gene: TRBV29-1
CDR3aa: CSGNDGGGDRTFF
CDR3nt: TGCAGCGGGAATGACGGTGGGGGGGATCGGACTTTCTTT

abundance: .
d_gene: TRBD1
j_gene: TRBJ2-1
v_gene: TRBV19
CDR3aa: CASKGQGADEQFF
CDR3nt: TGTGCCAGTAAGGGACAGGGGGCCGATGAGCAGTTCTTC

abundance: .
d_gene: .
j_gene: TRBJ2-5
v_gene: TRBV5-6
CDR3aa: CASSLAGLQETQYF
CDR3nt: TGTGCCAGCAGCTTGGCCGGTCTGCAAGAGACCCAGTACTTC

abundance: .
d_gene: .
j_gene: TRBJ1-4
v_gene: TRBV29-1
CDR3aa: CSVAGGGEKLFF
CDR3nt: TGCAGCGTTGCCGGGGGGGGTGAAAAACTGTTTTTT

abundance: .
d_gene: .
j_gene: TRBJ1-5
v_gene: TRBV2
CDR3aa: CASTINSNQPQHF
CDR3nt: TGTGCCAGCACCATTAATAGCAATCAGCCCCAGCATTTT

abundance: few
d_gene: .
j_gene: TRBJ1-1
v_gene: TRBV2
CDR3aa: CASATAVAFF
CDR3nt: TGTGCCAGCGCGACCGCCGTAGCTTTCTTT

abundance: few
d_gene: TRBD1
j_gene: TRBJ2-7
v_gene: TRBV7-9
CDR3aa: CASSLGQVPYEQYF
CDR3nt: TGTGCCAGCAGTCTGGGACAGGTTCCTTACGAGCAGTACTTC

abundance: .
d_gene: TRBD2
j_gene: TRBJ2-3
v_gene: TRBV5-1
CDR3aa: CASSLVGSGGGTDTQYF
CDR3nt: TGCGCCAGCAGCTTGGTCGGTAGCGGGGGTGGAACAGATACGCAGTATTTT

abundance: .
d_gene: .
j_gene: TRBJ1-1
v_gene: TRBV4-1
CDR3aa: CASSNGRVVNTEAFF
CDR3nt: TGCGCCAGCAGTAACGGACGCGTCGTGAACACTGAAGCTTTCTTT

abundance: few
d_gene: .
j_gene: TRBJ1-1
v_gene: TRBV6-5
CDR3aa: CASSYGGRNTEAFF
CDR3nt: TGTGCCAGCAGTTATGGGGGGAGGAACACTGAAGCTTTCTTT

abundance: .
d_gene: .
j_gene: TRBJ2-3
v_gene: TRBV5-1
CDR3aa: CASSLTRGDTDTQYF
CDR3nt: TGCGCCAGCAGCCTGACGAGGGGGGACACAGATACGCAGTATTTT

abundance: many
d_gene: TRBD2
j_gene: TRBJ2-1
v_gene: TRBV14
CDR3aa: CASSPGLAGSEQFF
CDR3nt: TGTGCCAGCAGCCCTGGACTAGCGGGGAGCGAGCAGTTCTTC

abundance: .
d_gene: .
j_gene: TRBJ1-4
v_gene: TRBV25-1
CDR3aa: CASSVAGDNEKLFF
CDR3nt: TGTGCCAGCAGTGTGGCAGGGGATAATGAAAAACTGTTTTTT

abundance: .
d_gene: .
j_gene: TRBJ1-5
v_gene: TRBV30
CDR3aa: CAWSPPMGGQDQPQHF
CDR3nt: TGTGCCTGGAGCCCTCCCATGGGGGGGCAAGATCAGCCCCAGCATTTT

abundance: few
d_gene: .
j_gene: TRBJ1-1
v_gene: TRBV7-9
CDR3aa: CASSSRAGENTEAFF
CDR3nt: TGTGCCAGCAGCTCGAGGGCAGGTGAGAACACTGAAGCTTTCTTT

abundance: .
d_gene: TRBD2
j_gene: TRBJ2-7
v_gene: TRBV10-1
CDR3aa: CASGLLATRGQYF
CDR3nt: TGCGCCAGCGGGTTACTAGCGACGAGGGGGCAGTACTTC

abundance: few
d_gene: .
j_gene: TRBJ1-4
v_gene: TRBV15
CDR3aa: CATSSRGMAEKLFF
CDR3nt: TGTGCCACCAGCAGCAGGGGTATGGCCGAAAAACTGTTTTTT

abundance: few
d_gene: .
j_gene: TRBJ2-5
v_gene: TRBV29-1
CDR3aa: CSVEFVGGTQYF
CDR3nt: TGCAGCGTTGAATTTGTTGGGGGGACCCAGTACTTC

abundance: few
d_gene: .
j_gene: TRBJ2-2
v_gene: TRBV5-4
CDR3aa: CASTPDQGTTGELFF
CDR3nt: TGTGCCAGCACCCCCGATCAGGGTACCACCGGGGAGCTGTTTTTT

abundance: .
d_gene: .
j_gene: TRBJ1-1
v_gene: TRBV10-3
CDR3aa: CAILSDPESTEAFF
CDR3nt: TGTGCCATATTGTCGGACCCAGAGAGCACTGAAGCTTTCTTT

abundance: few
d_gene: .
j_gene: TRBJ2-2
v_gene: TRBV30
CDR3aa: CAWSAGSLNTGELFF
CDR3nt: TGTGCCTGGAGTGCCGGCAGCCTGAACACCGGGGAGCTGTTTTTT

abundance: .
d_gene: .
j_gene: TRBJ1-1
v_gene: TRBV30
CDR3aa: CAWRRLWRTEAFF
CDR3nt: TGTGCCTGGAGGAGGCTCTGGCGGACTGAAGCTTTCTTT

abundance: .
d_gene: .
j_gene: TRBJ1-1
v_gene: TRBV10-1
CDR3aa: CASSDQLNTEAFF
CDR3nt: TGCGCCAGCAGTGACCAGTTGAACACTGAAGCTTTCTTT

abundance: few
d_gene: TRBD1
j_gene: TRBJ2-3
v_gene: TRBV6-5
CDR3aa: CASSSGQGTDTQYF
CDR3nt: TGTGCCAGCAGTTCGGGACAGGGCACAGATACGCAGTATTTT

abundance: few
d_gene: TRBD2
j_gene: TRBJ2-7
v_gene: TRBV5-1
CDR3aa: CASSPSLGSGATYEQYF
CDR3nt: TGCGCCAGCAGTCCATCCTTGGGTAGCGGGGCCACCTACGAGCAGTACTTC

abundance: few
d_gene: TRBD1
j_gene: TRBJ2-7
v_gene: TRBV18
CDR3aa: CASSPSGQGIYEQYF
CDR3nt: TGTGCCAGCTCACCATCGGGACAGGGGATCTACGAGCAGTACTTC

abundance: few
d_gene: .
j_gene: TRBJ1-1
v_gene: TRBV10-3
CDR3aa: CAITPGGEATEAFF
CDR3nt: TGTGCCATCACCCCGGGAGGGGAGGCCACTGAAGCTTTCTTT

abundance: .
d_gene: TRBD1
j_gene: TRBJ2-1
v_gene: TRBV18
CDR3aa: CASSPQDRDEQFF
CDR3nt: TGTGCCAGCTCACCCCAGGACAGGGATGAGCAGTTCTTC

abundance: .
d_gene: .
j_gene: TRBJ2-5
v_gene: TRBV7-9
CDR3aa: CASSLTETQYF
CDR3nt: TGTGCCAGCAGCTTAACGGAGACCCAGTACTTC

abundance: .
d_gene: .
j_gene: TRBJ1-2
v_gene: TRBV9
CDR3aa: CASSVLDGQGGYTF
CDR3nt: TGTGCCAGCAGCGTACTGGACGGCCAGGGAGGCTACACCTTC

abundance: few
d_gene: .
j_gene: TRBJ1-2
v_gene: TRBV5-1
CDR3aa: CASSSGDYGYTF
CDR3nt: TGCGCCAGCAGCTCGGGGGATTATGGCTACACCTTC

abundance: few
d_gene: TRBD1
j_gene: TRBJ2-1
v_gene: TRBV9
CDR3aa: CASSVEGDRVFSYNEQFF
CDR3nt: TGTGCCAGCAGCGTAGAGGGGGACAGGGTTTTTTCCTACAATGAGCAGTTCTTC